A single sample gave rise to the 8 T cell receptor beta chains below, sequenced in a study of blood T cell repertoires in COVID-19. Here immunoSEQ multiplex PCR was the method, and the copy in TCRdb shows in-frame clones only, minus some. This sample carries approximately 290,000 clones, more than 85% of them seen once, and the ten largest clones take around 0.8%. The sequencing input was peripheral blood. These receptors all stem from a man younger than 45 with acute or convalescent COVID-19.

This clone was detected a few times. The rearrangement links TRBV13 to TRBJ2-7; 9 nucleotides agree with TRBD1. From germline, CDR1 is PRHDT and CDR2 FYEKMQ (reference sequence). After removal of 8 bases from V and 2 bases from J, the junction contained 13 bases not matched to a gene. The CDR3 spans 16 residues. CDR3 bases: TGTGCCAGCGGCCGCGGTCCGGGACAGGGCGCCTACGAGCAGTACTTC. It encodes CASGRGPGQGAYEQYF.

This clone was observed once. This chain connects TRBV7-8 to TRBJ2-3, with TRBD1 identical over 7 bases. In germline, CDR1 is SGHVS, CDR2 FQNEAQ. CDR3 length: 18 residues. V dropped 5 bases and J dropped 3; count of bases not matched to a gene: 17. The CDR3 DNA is TGTGCCAGCAGCCTTGTCCCGGGTGGGGGCAGGGGGACAGATACGCAGTATTTT. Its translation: CASSLVPGGGRGTDTQYF.

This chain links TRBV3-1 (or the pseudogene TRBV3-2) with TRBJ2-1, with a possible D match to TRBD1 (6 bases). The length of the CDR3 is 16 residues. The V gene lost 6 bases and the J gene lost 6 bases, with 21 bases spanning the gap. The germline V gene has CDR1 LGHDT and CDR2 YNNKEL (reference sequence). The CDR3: CASRNLRGMSFNEQFF. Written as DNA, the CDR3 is TGTGCCAGCAGAAACCTCAGGGGTATGAGCTTCAATGAGCAGTTCTTC.

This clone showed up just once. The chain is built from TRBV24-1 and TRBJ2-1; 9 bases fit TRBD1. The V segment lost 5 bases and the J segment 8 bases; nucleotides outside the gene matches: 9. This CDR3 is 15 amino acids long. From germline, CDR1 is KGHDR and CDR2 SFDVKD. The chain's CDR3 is CATSGGQGIMDEQFF. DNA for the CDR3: TGTGCCACCAGTGGGGGACAGGGAATTATGGATGAGCAGTTCTTC.

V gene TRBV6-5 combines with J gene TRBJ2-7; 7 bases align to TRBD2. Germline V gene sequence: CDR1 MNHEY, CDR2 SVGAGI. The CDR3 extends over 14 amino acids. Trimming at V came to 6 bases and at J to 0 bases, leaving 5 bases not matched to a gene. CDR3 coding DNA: TGTGCCAGCAGGGTACTAGCGAGCTCCTACGAGCAGTACTTC. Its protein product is CASRVLASSYEQYF.

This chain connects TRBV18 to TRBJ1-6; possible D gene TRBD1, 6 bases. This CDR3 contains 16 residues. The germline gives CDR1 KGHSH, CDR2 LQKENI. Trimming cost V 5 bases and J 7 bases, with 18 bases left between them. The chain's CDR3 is CASSAGTPLRNSPLHF. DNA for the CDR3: TGTGCCAGCTCAGCCGGGACACCGTTGAGGAATTCACCCCTCCACTTT.

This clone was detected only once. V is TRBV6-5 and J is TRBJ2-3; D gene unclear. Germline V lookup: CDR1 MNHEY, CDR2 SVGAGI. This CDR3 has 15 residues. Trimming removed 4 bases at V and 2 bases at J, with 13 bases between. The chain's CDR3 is CASSSIRSPTDTQYF. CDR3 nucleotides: TGTGCCAGCAGTTCTATTCGAAGCCCCACAGATACGCAGTATTTT.

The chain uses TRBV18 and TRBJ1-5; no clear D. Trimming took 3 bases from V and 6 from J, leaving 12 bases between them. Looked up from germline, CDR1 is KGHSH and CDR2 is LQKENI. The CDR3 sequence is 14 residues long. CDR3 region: CASSPAVGGQPQHF. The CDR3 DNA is TGTGCCAGCTCACCGGCGGTCGGAGGTCAGCCCCAGCATTTT.